This entry lists 27 T cell receptor beta chains sequenced from one sample in a study of blood T cell repertoires in COVID-19. Libraries were prepared by immunoSEQ multiplex PCR; TCRdb keeps only in-frame clonotypes and omits some of them. The sample has fewer than 250,000 clones, about four fifths seen once. The sequenced sample was peripheral blood. These receptor sequences come from a woman aged 40 to 50 with active or convalescent COVID-19.

J is TRBJ2-1 and V is TRBV10-2, with TRBD2 matching over 9 bases. The J segment lost 7 bases and the V segment lost 2 bases, leaving 21 bases of the junction unmatched. Germline assignment: CDR1 WSHSY and CDR2 SAAADI. This CDR3 contains 20 residues. The CDR3 region has the DNA TGCGCCAGCAGTGAGCCAAATCCTCTACGCGCGGGGGGGCCTAGAAATGAGCAGTTCTTC. This sequence encodes CASSEPNPLRAGGPRNEQFF.

The chain uses TRBV27 and TRBJ2-5; 9 positions match TRBD1. The CDR3 contains 15 residues. Germline assignment: CDR1 MNHEY and CDR2 SMNVEV (reference sequence). J was trimmed by 5 bases and V by 8 bases; bases with no gene match: 12. CDR3 DNA sequence: TGTGCCAGCGGGGGACAGGGAGGGTTCTGGGAGACCCAGTACTTC. It encodes CASGGQGGFWETQYF.

This clone was counted a few times. The genes are TRBV11-3 and TRBJ2-4, with a tentative D call TRBD2 (7 bases). The CDR3 has 17 residues. The V gene lost 7 bases and the J gene lost 2 bases, with 21 bases spanning the gap. The germline V gene encodes CDR1 SGHNT and CDR2 YENEEA. The CDR3 nucleotides are TGTGCCAGCACCGAAGGAGGGGGGGGGATTACCAAAAACATTCAGTACTTC. Translating it yields CASTEGGGGITKNIQYF.

The J gene is TRBJ1-3, the V gene TRBV19; the match to TRBD1 covers 9 bases. The CDR3 length is 14 residues. Losses at the gene ends were 5 bases for V and 8 bases for J; bases not matched to a gene: 7. Germline CDR1 and CDR2: LNHDA and SQIVND (reference sequence). Here the CDR3 reads CASSRWGQGDTIYF. CDR3 coding DNA: TGTGCCAGTAGTCGGTGGGGACAGGGAGACACCATATATTTT.

This chain uses TRBV28 with TRBJ1-5; the match to TRBD1 covers 8 bases. Germline CDR1 reads MDHEN; CDR2 reads SYDVKM. The CDR3 has 14 amino acids. The V and J ends lost 6 bases and 6 bases, in that order; junction bases with no gene match: 7. CDR3 residues: CASRGGQGSQPQHF. The DNA of the CDR3 is TGTGCCAGCAGAGGTGGACAGGGTAGTCAGCCCCAGCATTTT.

V gene TRBV19 combines with J gene TRBJ1-2; TRBD1 matches at 12 bases. From germline, CDR1 is LNHDA and CDR2 SQIVND (reference sequence). Trimming at V came to 3 bases and at J to 6 bases, leaving 2 bases not matched to a gene. The CDR3 runs 14 residues. CDR3 sequence reads: CASSMGQGANGYTF. CDR3 coding DNA: TGTGCCAGTAGTATGGGACAGGGGGCAAATGGCTACACCTTC. Variable domain in full (rest from reference TRBV19 and TRBJ1-2): DGGITQSPKYLFRKEGQNVTLSCEQNLNHDAMYWYRQDPGQGLRLIYYSQIVNDFQKGDIAEGYSVSREKKESFPLTVTSAQKNPTAFYLCASSMGQGANGYTFGSGTRLTVV.

This clone is a singleton in its sample. V and J are TRBV5-1 and TRBJ1-4, with D perhaps matching TRBD1 (5 bases). The germline gives CDR1 SGHRS, CDR2 YFSETQ. The CDR3 contains 15 residues. V lost 0 bases and J 4 bases, leaving 10 bases between the germline ends. The CDR3: CASSLGQGDNEKLFF. The CDR3 DNA reads TGCGCCAGCAGCTTGGGGCAGGGTGATAATGAAAAACTGTTTTTT.

The CDR3 DNA reads TGTGCCAGCAGCCTGAACCTAGCGGGGGCGAGCACAGATACGCAGTATTTT. Its translation is CASSLNLAGASTDTQYF. V usage is TRBV3-1 (or the pseudogene TRBV3-2) and J usage is TRBJ2-3, with TRBD2 matching over 10 bases. The germline CDR1 and CDR2 sequences are LGHDT and YNNKEL (reference sequence). V lost 4 bases, J lost 0 bases, and 7 bases stayed unmatched. This CDR3 has 17 amino acids.

The chain carries TRBV30 and TRBJ1-2; 9 positions agree with TRBD1. The CDR3 is made up of 13 amino acids. Germline V gene data show CDR1 as GTSNPN and CDR2 as SVGIG (reference sequence). V gave up 0 bases and J gave up 8 bases; unmatched junction bases: 4. CDR3 amino acids: CAWSVRQGEGYTF. The CDR3 DNA sequence: TGTGCCTGGAGTGTAAGACAGGGGGAAGGCTACACCTTC.

The chain links TRBV29-1 to TRBJ1-4; no definite D call. The CDR3 covers 13 residues. With 4 bases removed from V and 8 bases from J, the gap between germline ends came to 14 bases. Germline assignment: CDR1 SQVTM and CDR2 ANQGSEA. CDR3 nucleotide sequence: TGCAGCGTTGGTTCCGCGCCGGTCGAAAAACTGTTTTTT. Its protein product is CSVGSAPVEKLFF.

This chain uses TRBV5-6 with TRBJ2-7, with 7 bases fitting TRBD1. Germline lookup yields CDR1 SGHDT and CDR2 YYEEEE. CDR3 length equals 15 residues. Trimming removed 4 bases from V and 2 bases from J; junction bases left unmatched: 9. The CDR3 protein is CASSPTWDRAYEQYF. The CDR3, as DNA: TGTGCCAGCAGCCCAACGTGGGACAGAGCCTACGAGCAGTACTTC.

The rearrangement links TRBV6-2 or TRBV6-3 to TRBJ1-2; 8 bases agree with TRBD1. Germline trimming cut 5 bases from V and 7 bases from J; bases unmatched to any gene: 6. This CDR3 has 13 residues. Germline CDR1 MNHEY, CDR2 SVGEGT. The chain's CDR3 is CASSRDRSPGYTF. The CDR3 DNA is TGTGCCAGCAGTCGGGACAGGAGCCCTGGCTACACCTTC.

CDR3 nucleotide sequence: TGTGCCAGCAGCTATATTTGGACAGGGGGCGAGCAGTACTTC. This sequence encodes CASSYIWTGGEQYF. The rearrangement links TRBV7-2 to TRBJ2-7, with TRBD1 matching 10 bases. V was clipped by 4 bases and J by 6 bases; unmatched bases: 6. The CDR3 is made up of 14 amino acids. CDR1 is SGHTA and CDR2 is FQGNSA in the germline V gene.

The chain carries TRBV29-1 and TRBJ2-5, with TRBD2 identical over 8 bases. Germline CDR1 and CDR2: SQVTM and ANQGSEA. With 8 bases clipped from V and 4 bases from J, the junction kept 6 bases outside the gene matches. This CDR3 region has 12 residues. The CDR3 DNA reads TGCAGCTTAACTAGCGGTGGAGAGACCCAGTACTTC. Translation: CSLTSGGETQYF.

The gene calls are TRBV6-5 and TRBJ2-7; TRBD2 matches at 12 bases. After removal of 4 bases from V and 7 bases from J, the junction contained 8 bases not matched to a gene. Germline values: CDR1 MNHEY, CDR2 SVGAGI. This CDR3 is 15 amino acids long. CDR3 residues: CASSFGLAGTGEQYF. The DNA of the CDR3 is TGTGCCAGCAGTTTCGGACTAGCGGGGACGGGGGAGCAGTACTTC.

In the case of this clone: The junction departs from germline at one end; a sequencing error may be responsible. The genes are TRBV7-7 and TRBJ2-5; 7 bases are shared with TRBD1. This CDR3 is 14 amino acids long. Germline V gene data show CDR1 as SSHAT and CDR2 as FNYEAQ (reference sequence). CDR3 protein: CASSRQGIRETQYF. The CDR3 DNA reads TGTGCTAGCAGCAGACAGGGCATAAGGGAGACCCAGTACTTC. Filled out from reference TRBV7-7 and TRBJ2-5, the complete variable domain reads GAGVSQSPRYKVTKRGQDVTLRCDPISSHATLYWYQQALGQGPEFLTYFNYEAQPDKSGLPSDRFSAERPEGSISTLTIQRTEQRDSAMYRCASSRQGIRETQYFGPGTRLLVL.

This clone has just a few counts. This sequence joins TRBV28 and TRBJ1-5; 7 positions agree with TRBD1. CDR3 length equals 14 residues. The V gene end was trimmed by 5 bases and the J gene end by 3 bases; junction bases not matched to a gene: 4. Germline V gives CDR1 MDHEN, CDR2 SYDVKM. This chain's CDR3 is CASSTGTVNQPQHF. The CDR3 DNA reads TGTGCCAGCAGTACCGGGACAGTCAATCAGCCCCAGCATTTT.

The V and J genes are TRBV15 and TRBJ1-2; D is uncertain. The CDR3 has 13 residues. CDR1 LNHNV and CDR2 YYDKDF come from the germline V gene (reference sequence). The V and J ends lost 6 bases and 7 bases respectively, with 15 bases between them. CDR3 coding DNA: TGTGCCACCAGAACTACTTATACTGGTGGCTACACCTTC. Its translation: CATRTTYTGGYTF.

The rearrangement uses TRBV9 and TRBJ2-5, with D maybe TRBD2 (5 bases). The V end was cut by 0 bases, the J end by 2 bases, with 11 bases between. Germline CDR1 reads SGDLS; CDR2 reads YYNGEE. The CDR3 totals 15 residues. The CDR3 DNA is TGTGCCAGCAGCGTAGGGGGAGTCAATCAAGAGACCCAGTACTTC. The encoded protein is CASSVGGVNQETQYF.

In DNA form, the CDR3 reads TGTGCCAGCAGCTTAGGGAGGGAGAGGAGCTACACCTTC. Translated: CASSLGRERSYTF. This chain joins TRBV7-2 and TRBJ1-2; D gene unclear. The CDR3 has 13 amino acids. The V gene lost 1 base and the J gene lost 9 bases, with 12 bases spanning the gap. The germline gives CDR1 SGHTA, CDR2 FQGNSA.

This clone was observed a few times. This chain links TRBV6-1 with TRBJ1-3, with a weak D call TRBD1 (5 bases). Trimming pared 1 base from V and 4 bases from J, leaving 8 bases between. The CDR3 consists of 14 residues. CDR1 is MNHNS, CDR2 SASEGT, per germline. CDR3 sequence: CASSEGQNGNTIYF. CDR3 bases: TGTGCCAGCAGTGAAGGACAGAACGGAAACACCATATATTTT.

The rearrangement joins TRBV7-2 to TRBJ1-5; TRBD1 aligns across 7 bases. Germline CDR1 is SGHTA and CDR2 is FQGNSA. The CDR3 is made up of 13 amino acids. Losses at the gene ends were 5 bases for V and 7 bases for J; bases not matched to a gene: 5. The CDR3 spells CASSRGQTQPQHF. In DNA form, the CDR3 reads TGTGCCAGCAGCAGGGGACAGACCCAGCCCCAGCATTTT.

This chain uses TRBV9 with TRBJ2-7; 9 nucleotides line up with TRBD2. Germline CDR1 reads SGDLS; CDR2 reads YYNGEE. V shed 0 bases, J shed 4 bases, and the junction held 5 bases outside the gene matches. This CDR3 is 15 amino acids long. The DNA for the CDR3 is TGTGCCAGCAGCGTAGGTAGCGGGAGCTCGTACGAGCAGTACTTC. Protein product: CASSVGSGSSYEQYF.

The chain is built from TRBV27 and TRBJ1-5, with 8 bases matching TRBD1. The length of the CDR3 is 14 residues. The germline V gene has CDR1 MNHEY and CDR2 SMNVEV (reference sequence). V was clipped by 5 bases and J by 6 bases; unmatched bases: 6. Here the CDR3 reads CASSHTGGIQPQHF. DNA of the CDR3: TGTGCCAGCAGTCATACAGGGGGAATTCAGCCCCAGCATTTT.

The CDR3 DNA reads as TGTGCCAGCACCAAAGGTGGCGGGGGGAGCTCCTACAATGAGCAGTTCTTC. Its translation: CASTKGGGGSSYNEQFF. This rearrangement joins TRBV2 to TRBJ2-1; 8 bases map to TRBD2. The V segment lost 7 bases and the J segment 0 bases; nucleotides outside the gene matches: 11. Germline V gene lookup returns CDR1 SNHLY and CDR2 FYNNEI. The CDR3 contains 17 residues.

V is TRBV11-3 and J is TRBJ2-2; 11 nucleotides match TRBD1. Trimming took 8 bases from V and 10 from J; bases not matched to a gene: 9. Germline V gene data show CDR1 as SGHNT and CDR2 as YENEEA. This CDR3 has 14 amino acids. CDR3 sequence (DNA): TGTGCCAGCGCTCCGGGACAGGGGGGCGAGGAGCTGTTTTTT. Its protein product is CASAPGQGGEELFF.

This sequence joins TRBV5-6 and TRBJ2-7, with TRBD1 matching 7 bases. Germline CDR1 and CDR2: SGHDT and YYEEEE. V was clipped by 2 bases and J by 2 bases; unmatched bases: 7. The CDR3 is 15 amino acids. CDR3 sequence: CASSFGTVYTYEQYF. The CDR3 nucleotides read TGTGCCAGCAGCTTCGGGACAGTTTATACCTACGAGCAGTACTTC.